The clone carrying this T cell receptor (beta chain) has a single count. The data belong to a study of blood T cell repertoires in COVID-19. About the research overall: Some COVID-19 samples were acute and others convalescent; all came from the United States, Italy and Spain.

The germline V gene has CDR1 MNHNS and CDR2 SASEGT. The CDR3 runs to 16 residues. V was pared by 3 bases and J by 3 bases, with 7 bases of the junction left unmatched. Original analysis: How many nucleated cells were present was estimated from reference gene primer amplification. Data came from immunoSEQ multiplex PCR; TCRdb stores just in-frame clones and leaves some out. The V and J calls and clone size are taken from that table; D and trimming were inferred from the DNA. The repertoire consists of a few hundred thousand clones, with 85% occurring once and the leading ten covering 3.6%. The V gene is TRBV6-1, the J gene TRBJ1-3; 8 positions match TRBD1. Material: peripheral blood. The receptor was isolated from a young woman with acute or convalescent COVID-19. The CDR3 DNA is TGTGCCAGCAGTGATCCAGGGGGCGTAAGTGGAAACACCATATATTTT. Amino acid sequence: CASSDPGGVSGNTIYF.